This is a list of T cell receptor beta chains from one sample in a study of human T cells and chemical hapten exposure. TCRdb re-analysed the RACE reads in MiXCR, keeping a single row per CDR3 protein. The sample records 130,000 or so distinct CDR3 sequences, 8.5% to 9.5% being singletons. The material sequenced was whole blood. The receptors come from a male donor in good health. Some clones in this sample may be carry-over from other donors' samples. Both conserved end residues are trimmed from each CDR3.

len | v_gene | CDR3aa
13 | TRBV7-9 | ASSLDDRGNTEAF
9 | TRBV20-1 | SAVGGVEQY
11 | TRBV7-6 | ASSFTGGDTQY
13 | TRBV20-1 | SARDGTRAQETQY
12 | TRBV27 | ATLRTGMNTEAF
16 | TRBV20-1 | SANKFGRAGAAYNEQF
10 | TRBV20-1 | SARPGPTEAF
12 | TRBV20-1 | SVSSGAGDNEQF
11 | TRBV7-2 | ASSAIMNTEAF
11 | TRBV18 | ASSPEAGPGYT
13 | TRBV12-3/TRBV12-4 | ASSRTVGGSYEQY
12 | TRBV5-1 | ASSSGQGGDTQY
14 | TRBV12-3/TRBV12-4 | ASSLRMGLGQETQY
13 | TRBV6-5 | ASRPERGRNQPQH
12 | TRBV5-4 | ASSLFDRDEKLF
11 | TRBV4-3 | ASSQVFGDEQY
15 | TRBV14 | ASSQEDLSPSYNEQF
11 | TRBV30 | AWSAGGTYGYT
12 | TRBV12-3/TRBV12-4 | ASSLASAQETQY
11 | TRBV19 | ASSIGTYYEQY
15 | TRBV27 | ASSLVGSDFAFYGYT
13 | TRBV7-7 | ASSPGQGIGNTIY
12 | TRBV2 | ASSDRYSNQPQH
13 | TRBV7-6 | ASSSGTGENSPLH
9 | TRBV12-5 | ASGPNSPLH
14 | TRBV10-3 | AIRSPRDVNTGELF
16 | TRBV19 | ASSPGLAGGVYTDTQY
14 | TRBV2 | ASSKTDSSYNSPLH
16 | TRBV27 | ASSFTVGLGSGYNEQF
12 | TRBV19 | ASSIGWADYGYT
13 | TRBV29-1 | SVAPRSTGLYGYT
12 | TRBV27 | ASSLSTGLGEQF
11 | TRBV5-1 | ASSLGASNEQY
14 | TRBV4-1 | ASSQEPGNSNQPQH
13 | TRBV12-5 | ASGGSRGPQETQY
17 | TRBV20-1 | SARDLGAMLAGATDTQY
14 | TRBV20-1 | SARDRTGFDTWELF
10 | TRBV10-1 | ASSELSYEQY
13 | TRBV27 | ASSSQGSSGNTIY
15 | TRBV29-1 | SVDIITDQAIQETQY
11 | TRBV5-4 | ASSGEAGSIQY
14 | TRBV18 | ASSPQLAGGKNEQF
12 | TRBV28 | ASSSWTGTGELF
11 | TRBV6-6 | ASSEQGSYGYT
14 | TRBV9 | ASSVAGTDGGTEAF
15 | TRBV30 | AWSGTFFPSSYNEQF